This T cell receptor beta chain was observed in a study of shared clonotypes between healthy human individuals. Cells designated naive CD8 were CD45RO-negative and were positively selected for CCR7, with terminally differentiated effector memory CD45RA+ cells excluded. The table came from immunoSEQ multiplex PCR; TCRdb's copy has only in-frame clones and leaves some out. The data show millions of clones, approximately 95% seen once. The V segment lost 0 bases and the J segment 7 bases; nucleotides outside the gene matches: 11. CDR1 and CDR2 from the germline V gene are MNHNS and SASEGT. CDR3 length: 17 amino acids.

The TCR sequence derives from a man between 18 and 35 years old in good health. Sequencing input: naive CD8+ T cells sorted from blood. The chain recombines TRBV6-1 with TRBJ2-7; 11 bases fit TRBD1. The CDR3 DNA follows: TGTGCCAGCAGTGAAGCGTTTTATGGACAGGGGGCGGGTGAGCAGTACTTC. It is translated as CASSEAFYGQGAGEQYF.